The sequence of this T cell receptor (beta chain) was determined in a study of T cell responses to AZD1222 COVID-19 vaccine. General study results and limits: Clonal diversity may have been underestimated in mostly white British donors. Sampled repertoires all dated from after the peak T cell response.

The germline V gene has CDR1 SQVTM and CDR2 ANQGSEA. The CDR3 runs to 13 residues. Between the trimmed V and J ends, which lost 7 bases and 7 bases, there was a span of 19 bases. Profiling relied on immunoSEQ multiplex PCR, and the TCRdb table lists in-frame clones only, not all of them. The table includes 210,000 or so clones, 90% to 95% detected once. Comment on this clone: Its target is not known.

The sequence derives from an adult who received the MenACWY meningococcal vaccine as a control. Sequences were derived from peripheral blood, sampled 28 days after the second dose of the MenACWY control vaccine. The chain combines TRBV29-1 with TRBJ1-1; D unresolved. CDR3 residues: CSALLRGRGEAFF. The DNA of the CDR3 is TGCAGCGCTCTCCTGAGAGGACGCGGTGAAGCTTTCTTT.